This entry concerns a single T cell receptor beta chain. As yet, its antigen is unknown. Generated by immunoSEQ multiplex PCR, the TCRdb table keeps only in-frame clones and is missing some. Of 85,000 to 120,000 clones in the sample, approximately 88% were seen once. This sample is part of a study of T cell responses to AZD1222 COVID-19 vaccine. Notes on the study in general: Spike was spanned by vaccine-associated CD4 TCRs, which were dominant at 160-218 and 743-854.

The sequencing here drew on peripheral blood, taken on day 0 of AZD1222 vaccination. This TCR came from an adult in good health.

This chain's CDR3 is CASSLVGGSYNEQFF. CDR3 DNA sequence: TGTGCCAGCAGCCTCGTGGGAGGGTCCTACAATGAGCAGTTCTTC. The chain links TRBV6-5 to TRBJ2-1; 7 nucleotides agree with TRBD2. The ends lost 6 bases at V and 1 base at J; junction bases unmatched: 6. CDR1 and CDR2 (germline): MNHEY, SVGAGI. CDR3 length: 15 amino acids.